This entry is about one TCR beta chain. Its antigen is unknown. Using a J-beta primer mix together with a sample-barcoded 5' primer, a second PCR was run for roughly 6 to 12 cycles. Every cDNA molecule bore a tag from a template-switch adaptor containing 12 random nucleotides. One entry per CDR3 protein, called by TCRdb with MiXCR from the 5' RACE reads. The repertoire includes 550,000 to 600,000 distinct CDR3 sequences, approximately 25% of them detected once, and approximately 17% sits in the top ten. Germline-derived CDR1 and CDR2 are SGHAT and FQNNGV. The CDR3 extends over 17 amino acids. Trimming removed 5 bases at V and 2 bases at J, with 16 bases between. This sample stems from a study of blood T cells in healthy people across ages. Extraction yielded at least 5.5 micrograms of total RNA per sample. General observations from the study: It was not known whether donors were CMV positive (a possible confounder of expanded clonotype changes). Per million T cells, the diversity of TCR beta decreased roughly linearly as age advanced.

The sample was blood. The chain uses TRBV11-2 and TRBJ2-6, with unresolved D. This receptor was taken from a woman aged 70 to 79 in good health. DNA for the CDR3: TGTGCCAGCAGCCGAGGCCCCCAGGTTGCTGGGGCCAACGTCCTGACTTTC. Amino acid sequence: CASSRGPQVAGANVLTF.